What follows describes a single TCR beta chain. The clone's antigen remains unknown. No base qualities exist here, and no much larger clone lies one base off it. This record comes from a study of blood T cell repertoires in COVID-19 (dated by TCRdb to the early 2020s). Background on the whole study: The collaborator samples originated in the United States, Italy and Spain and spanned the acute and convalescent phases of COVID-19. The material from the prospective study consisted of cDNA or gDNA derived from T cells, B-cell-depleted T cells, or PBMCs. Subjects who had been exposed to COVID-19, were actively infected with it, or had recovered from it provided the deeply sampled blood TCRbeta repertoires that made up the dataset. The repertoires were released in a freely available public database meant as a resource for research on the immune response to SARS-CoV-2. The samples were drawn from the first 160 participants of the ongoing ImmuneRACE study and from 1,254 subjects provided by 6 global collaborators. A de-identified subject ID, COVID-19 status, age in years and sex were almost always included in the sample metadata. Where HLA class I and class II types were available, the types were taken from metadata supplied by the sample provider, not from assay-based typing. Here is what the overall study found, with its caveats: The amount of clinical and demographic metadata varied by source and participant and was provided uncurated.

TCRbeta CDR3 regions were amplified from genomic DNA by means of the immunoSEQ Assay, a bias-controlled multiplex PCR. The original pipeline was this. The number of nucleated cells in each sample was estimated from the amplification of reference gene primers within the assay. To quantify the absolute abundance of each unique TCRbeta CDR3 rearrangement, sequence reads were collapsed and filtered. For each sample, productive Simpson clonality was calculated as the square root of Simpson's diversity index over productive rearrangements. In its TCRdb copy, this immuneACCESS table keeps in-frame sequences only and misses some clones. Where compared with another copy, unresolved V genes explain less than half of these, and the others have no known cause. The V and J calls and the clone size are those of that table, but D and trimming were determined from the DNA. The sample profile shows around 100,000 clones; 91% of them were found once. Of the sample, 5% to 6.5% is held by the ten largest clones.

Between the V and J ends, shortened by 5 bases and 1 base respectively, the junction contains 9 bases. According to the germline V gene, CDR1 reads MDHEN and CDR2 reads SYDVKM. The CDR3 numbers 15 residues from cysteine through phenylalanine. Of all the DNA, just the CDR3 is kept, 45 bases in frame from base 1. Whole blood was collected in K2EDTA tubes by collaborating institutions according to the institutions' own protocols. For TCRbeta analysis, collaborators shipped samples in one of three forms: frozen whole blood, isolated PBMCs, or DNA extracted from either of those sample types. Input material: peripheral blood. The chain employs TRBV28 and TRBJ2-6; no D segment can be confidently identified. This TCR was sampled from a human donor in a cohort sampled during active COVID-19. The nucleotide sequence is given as TGTGCCAGCAGTCATCCAGTATCTGGGGCCAACGTCCTGACTTTC. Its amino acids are CASSHPVSGANVLTF. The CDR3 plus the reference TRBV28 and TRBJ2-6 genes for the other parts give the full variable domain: DVKVTQSSRYLVKRTGEKVFLECVQDMDHENMFWYRQDPGLGLRLIYFSYDVKMKEKGDIPEGYSVSREKKERFSLILESASTNQTSMYLCASSHPVSGANVLTFGAGSRLTVL.